Below, 5 T cell receptor beta chains from the same sample are listed, as sequenced in a study of PD-L1 blockade in urothelial cancer (dated by TCRdb to 2016 to 2017). The library was obtained by the immunoSEQ multiplex PCR assay. What TCRdb holds here is the immuneACCESS table cut down to in-frame rearrangements. Part of the clones is not present; checked against another copy, under half of the missing clones reflect an unresolved V gene, and the others are unexplained. In this sample the table shows 45,000 to 55,000 clones, approximately 84% of which occur a single time. The ten most abundant clones make up 8% to 13% of the sample. Per the publication, the time point label means: peripheral blood 6 weeks after treatment start. The sample was PBMCs, taken around atezolizumab (anti-PD-L1) treatment. All receptors derive from a man in his sixties with urothelial cancer.

The rearrangement joins TRBV10-3 to TRBJ2-3; 7 bases align to TRBD1. CDR1 is ENHRY, CDR2 SYGVKD, per germline. The CDR3 spans 13 residues. V was pared by 8 bases and J by 0 bases, with 2 bases of the junction left unmatched. The DNA of the CDR3 is TGTGCCATCTCCAGGGGGAGCACAGATACGCAGTATTTT. Amino acids: CAISRGSTDTQYF.

This sequence joins TRBV5-1 and TRBJ2-5; D is possibly TRBD1 (5 bases). The CDR3 is 14 residues long. CDR1 is SGHRS, CDR2 YFSETQ, per germline. V lost 0 bases to trimming and J lost 5 bases, with 11 bases between them. CDR3 residues: CASSLVQGRETQYF. DNA of the CDR3: TGCGCCAGCAGCTTGGTCCAGGGCCGGGAGACCCAGTACTTC. The full variable domain, in which reference TRBV5-1 and TRBJ2-5 provide the parts outside the CDR3, is KAGVTQTPRYLIKTRGQQVTLSCSPISGHRSVSWYQQTPGQGLQFLFEYFSETQRNKGNFPGRFSGRQFSNSRSEMNVSTLELGDSALYLCASSLVQGRETQYFGPGTRLLVL.

The chain links TRBV13 to TRBJ1-3, with 9 bases that match TRBD1. Trimming at V came to 3 bases and at J to 3 bases, leaving 12 bases not matched to a gene. Germline assignment: CDR1 PRHDT and CDR2 FYEKMQ (reference sequence). The CDR3 loop spans 18 amino acids. CDR3 sequence (DNA): TGTGCCAGCAGCTTCCGGGACAGGGTCTTCGTAGGTGGAAACACCATATATTTT. Its translation: CASSFRDRVFVGGNTIYF.

The chain carries TRBV4-1 and TRBJ2-2; maybe TRBD1 (7 bases). The V and J ends lost 0 bases and 2 bases respectively, with 13 bases between them. Germline assignment: CDR1 MGHRA and CDR2 YSYEKL. This CDR3 is 17 amino acids long. DNA of the CDR3: TGCGCCAGCAGCCAAGATCCCCAGGGGGGAAACACCGGGGAGCTGTTTTTT. This translates into CASSQDPQGGNTGELFF.

The chain links TRBV6-1 to TRBJ1-6; D is undetermined. The CDR3 is made up of 15 amino acids. V lost 0 bases and J 12 bases, leaving 15 bases between the germline ends. Germline CDR1 reads MNHNS; CDR2 reads SASEGT. CDR3 DNA: TGTGCCAGCAGTGAAGCGACCGGTAGTACGGGACCCCTCCACTTT. The encoded protein is CASSEATGSTGPLHF.